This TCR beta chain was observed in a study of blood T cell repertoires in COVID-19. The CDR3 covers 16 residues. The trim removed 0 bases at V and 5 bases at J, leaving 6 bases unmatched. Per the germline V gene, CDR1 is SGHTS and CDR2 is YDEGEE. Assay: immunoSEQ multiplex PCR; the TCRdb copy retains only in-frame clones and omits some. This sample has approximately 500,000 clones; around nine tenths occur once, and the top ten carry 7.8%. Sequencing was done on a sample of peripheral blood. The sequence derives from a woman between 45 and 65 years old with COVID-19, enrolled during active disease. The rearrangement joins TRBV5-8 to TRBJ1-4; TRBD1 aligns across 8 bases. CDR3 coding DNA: TGTGCCAGCAGCTTGGGACAGGGGACGGGAAATGAAAAACTGTTTTTT. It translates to CASSLGQGTGNEKLFF.